The source of this T cell receptor (beta chain) is a study of OX40 agonist ivuxolimab in advanced cancers. Turning to the study itself: Dose-escalation patients' cancers were hepatocellular carcinoma, melanoma, renal cell or head and neck cancer.

Trimming removed 1 base at V and 2 bases at J, with 11 bases between. The CDR3 loop spans 15 amino acids. The germline V gene has CDR1 SGHVS and CDR2 FNYEAQ. Autoimmune disease history or systemic immunosuppression disqualified patients. This clone came up a few times. Profiled with immunoSEQ multiplex PCR; TCRdb holds only in-frame clones, not every one. The data contain nearly 85,000 clones, roughly 83% of them seen just once; the ten biggest clones take up more than 0.75%. The chain carries TRBV7-6 and TRBJ2-5; D unresolved. The origin of this receptor is an adult with an advanced solid tumor such as melanoma, head and neck, liver or kidney cancer. The sequenced sample was CD4+ or CD8+ T cells sorted from blood, obtained in a trial of the OX40 agonist ivuxolimab. DNA for the CDR3: TGTGCCAGCAGCTTAGATGAGGTTAGACAAGAGACCCAGTACTTC. Its translation: CASSLDEVRQETQYF.